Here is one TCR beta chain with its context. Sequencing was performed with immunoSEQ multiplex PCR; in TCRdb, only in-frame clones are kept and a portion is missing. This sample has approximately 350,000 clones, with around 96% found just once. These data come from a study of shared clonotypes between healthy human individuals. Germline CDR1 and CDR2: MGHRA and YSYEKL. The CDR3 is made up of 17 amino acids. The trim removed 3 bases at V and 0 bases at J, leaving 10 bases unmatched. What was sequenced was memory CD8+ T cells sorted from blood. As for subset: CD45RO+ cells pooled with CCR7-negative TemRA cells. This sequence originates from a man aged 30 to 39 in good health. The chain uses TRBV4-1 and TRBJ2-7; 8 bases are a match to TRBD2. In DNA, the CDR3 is TGCGCCAGCAGCCAGAGGGTGGTAACTAGCGGCTCCTACGAGCAGTACTTC. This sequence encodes CASSQRVVTSGSYEQYF.